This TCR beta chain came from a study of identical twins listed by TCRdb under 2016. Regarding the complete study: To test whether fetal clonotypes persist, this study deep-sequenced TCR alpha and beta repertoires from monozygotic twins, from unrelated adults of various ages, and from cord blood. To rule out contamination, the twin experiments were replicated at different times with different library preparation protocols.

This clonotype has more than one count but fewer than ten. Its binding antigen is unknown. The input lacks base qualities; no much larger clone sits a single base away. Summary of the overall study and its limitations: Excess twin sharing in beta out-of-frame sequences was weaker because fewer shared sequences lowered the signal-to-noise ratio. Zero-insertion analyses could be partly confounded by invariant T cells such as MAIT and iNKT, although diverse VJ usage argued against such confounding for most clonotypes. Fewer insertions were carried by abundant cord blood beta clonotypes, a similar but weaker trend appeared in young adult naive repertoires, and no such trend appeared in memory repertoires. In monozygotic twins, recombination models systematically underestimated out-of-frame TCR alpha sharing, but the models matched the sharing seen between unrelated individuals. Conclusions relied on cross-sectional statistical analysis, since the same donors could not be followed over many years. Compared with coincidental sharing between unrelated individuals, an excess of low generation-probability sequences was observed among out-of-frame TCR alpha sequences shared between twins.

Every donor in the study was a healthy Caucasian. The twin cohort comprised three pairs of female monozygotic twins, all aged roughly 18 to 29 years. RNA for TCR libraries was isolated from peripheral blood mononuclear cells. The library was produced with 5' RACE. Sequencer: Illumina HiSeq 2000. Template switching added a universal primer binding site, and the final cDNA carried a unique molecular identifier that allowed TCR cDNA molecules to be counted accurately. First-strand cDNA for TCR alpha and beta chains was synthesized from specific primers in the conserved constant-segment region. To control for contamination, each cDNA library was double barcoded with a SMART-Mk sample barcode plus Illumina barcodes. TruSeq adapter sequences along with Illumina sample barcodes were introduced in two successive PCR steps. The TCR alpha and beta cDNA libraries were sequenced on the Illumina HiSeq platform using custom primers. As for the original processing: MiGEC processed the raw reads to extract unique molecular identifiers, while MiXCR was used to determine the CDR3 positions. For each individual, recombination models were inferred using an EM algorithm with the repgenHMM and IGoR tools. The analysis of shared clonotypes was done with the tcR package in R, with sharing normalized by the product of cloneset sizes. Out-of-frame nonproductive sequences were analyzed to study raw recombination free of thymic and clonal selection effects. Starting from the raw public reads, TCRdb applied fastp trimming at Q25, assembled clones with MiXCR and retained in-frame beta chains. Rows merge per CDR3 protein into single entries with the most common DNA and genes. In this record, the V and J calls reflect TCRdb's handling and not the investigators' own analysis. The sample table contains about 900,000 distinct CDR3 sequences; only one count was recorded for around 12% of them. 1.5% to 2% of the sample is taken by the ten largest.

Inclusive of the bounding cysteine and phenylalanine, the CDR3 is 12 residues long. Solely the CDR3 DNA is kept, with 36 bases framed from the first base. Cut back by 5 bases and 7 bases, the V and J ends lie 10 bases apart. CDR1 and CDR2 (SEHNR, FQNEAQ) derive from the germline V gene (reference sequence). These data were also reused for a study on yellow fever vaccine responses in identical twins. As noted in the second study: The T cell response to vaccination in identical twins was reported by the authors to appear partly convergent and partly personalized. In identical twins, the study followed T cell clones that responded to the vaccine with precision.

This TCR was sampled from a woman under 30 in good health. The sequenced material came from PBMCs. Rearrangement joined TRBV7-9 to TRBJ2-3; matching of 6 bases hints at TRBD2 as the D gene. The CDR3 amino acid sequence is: CASSPTSNTQYF. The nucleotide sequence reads TGTGCCAGCAGCCCGACTAGTAATACGCAGTATTTT. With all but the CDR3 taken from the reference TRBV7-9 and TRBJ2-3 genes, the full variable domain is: DTGVSQNPRHKITKRGQNVTFRCDPISEHNRLYWYRQTLGQGPEFLTYFQNEAQLEKSRLLSDRFSAERPKGSFSTLEIQRTEQGDSAMYLCASSPTSNTQYFGPGTRLTVL.